Each of the 19 T cell receptor beta chains below was sequenced from the same sample in a study of T cells after yellow fever vaccination. TCRdb passed the 5' RACE reads through MiXCR, listing each CDR3 protein once. The sample consists of some 350,000 distinct CDR3 sequences, 3% to 4.5% of them appearing once. Sequences were derived from PBMCs, sampled 5 days after the yellow fever booster vaccination. These receptors were collected from a man aged 18 to 29 who received the YFV17D yellow fever vaccine.

This clonotype was observed many times. The J gene is TRBJ2-5, the V gene TRBV18, with no clear D. The CDR3 has 13 residues. The germline gives CDR1 KGHSH, CDR2 LQKENI. With 0 bases removed from V and 4 bases from J, the gap between germline ends came to 6 bases. The CDR3 protein is CASSPPMGETQYF. As DNA, the CDR3 is TGTGCCAGCTCACCACCCATGGGAGAGACCCAGTACTTC.

There are many counts of this clonotype. This rearrangement joins TRBV29-1 to TRBJ2-1; tentatively, D is TRBD1 (5 bases). This CDR3 has 11 amino acids. Trimming stripped 1 base from V and 10 bases from J, with 8 bases between. Looked up from germline, CDR1 is SQVTM and CDR2 is ANQGSEA. In DNA, the CDR3 is TGCAGCGTTGAAGTAGGGGCGGAGCAGTTCTTC. Translating it yields CSVEVGAEQFF.

This clonotype has at least ten counts. V is TRBV7-9 and J is TRBJ1-5; D not resolved. The CDR3 sequence is 15 residues long. Trimming removed 1 base at V and 4 bases at J, with 11 bases between. Germline V gene data show CDR1 as SEHNR and CDR2 as FQNEAQ (reference sequence). CDR3 sequence reads: CASSLGGRPNQPQHF. As DNA, the CDR3 is TGTGCCAGCAGCTTAGGCGGACGGCCGAATCAGCCCCAGCATTTT.

This rearrangement joins TRBV4-3 to TRBJ2-1; D not certain. The germline V gene encodes CDR1 LGHNA and CDR2 YSLEER. Between the trimmed V and J ends, which lost 3 bases and 6 bases, there was a span of 9 bases. The CDR3 spans 13 residues. The CDR3 region has the DNA TGCGCCAGCAGCCACGCTCTCTCCAATGAGCAGTTCTTC. It specifies CASSHALSNEQFF.

The table lists this clonotype with many counts. V is TRBV5-1 and J is TRBJ2-7; maybe TRBD2 (6 bases). V lost 0 bases and J 6 bases, leaving 10 bases between the germline ends. Germline loops: CDR1 SGHRS, CDR2 YFSETQ. The CDR3 has 13 amino acids. For the CDR3, the DNA is TGCGCCAGCAGCTTGGCCGTGGGAGGCGAGCAGTACTTC. Protein: CASSLAVGGEQYF.

In its sample, this clonotype was seen many times. This chain connects TRBV9 to TRBJ2-1; 10 nucleotides line up with TRBD2. CDR3 size: 18 residues. V was pared by 0 bases and J by 5 bases, with 11 bases of the junction left unmatched. Germline V lookup: CDR1 SGDLS, CDR2 YYNGEE. The CDR3 coding sequence is TGTGCCAGCAGCGTAGCCTCTAGCGGGGGAAGCGGCCACAATGAGCAGTTCTTC. Translating it yields CASSVASSGGSGHNEQFF.

This clonotype has ten or more counts. This rearrangement joins TRBV20-1 to TRBJ2-5, with 11 bases that match TRBD2. This CDR3 contains 15 residues. Trimming took 1 base from V and 7 from J; bases not matched to a gene: 8. CDR1 is DFQATT, CDR2 SNEGSKA, per germline (reference sequence). The CDR3 loop is CSARVPSGGLGTQYF. The CDR3 bases are TGCAGTGCTAGAGTACCTAGCGGGGGGTTGGGGACCCAGTACTTC.

This clonotype was recorded many times. The rearrangement uses TRBV29-1 and TRBJ2-2, with D tentatively TRBD1 (6 bases). In germline, CDR1 is SQVTM, CDR2 ANQGSEA. The CDR3 length is 13 residues. V lost 5 bases and J 5 bases, leaving 12 bases between the germline ends. CDR3 DNA: TGCAGCGTTCGGCAGGGGTCGACCGGGGAGCTGTTTTTT. Amino acid sequence: CSVRQGSTGELFF.

This clonotype has at least ten counts. The chain's CDR3 is CATSDPRDINEQFF. The CDR3 DNA is TGTGCCACCAGTGATCCTCGGGATATAAATGAGCAGTTCTTC. V usage is TRBV24-1 and J usage is TRBJ2-1; the D gene is possibly TRBD2 (5 bases). The V gene's germline CDR1 is KGHDR and CDR2 SFDVKD. The CDR3 is made up of 14 amino acids. V was cut by 3 bases and J by 7 bases, with 12 bases left in between.

There are many counts of this clonotype. This chain connects TRBV7-9 to TRBJ1-2; 9 bases are shared with TRBD1. This CDR3 has 14 residues. V lost 3 bases, J lost 7 bases, and 6 bases stayed unmatched. CDR1 is SEHNR and CDR2 is FQNEAQ in the germline V gene (reference sequence). This CDR3 reads CASSFADRGSGYTF. CDR3 DNA: TGTGCCAGCAGCTTCGCGGACAGGGGCTCTGGCTACACCTTC.

This clonotype was counted many times. This chain joins TRBV7-2 and TRBJ2-3; D may be TRBD2 (6 bases). V lost 0 bases to trimming and J lost 1 base, with 8 bases between them. Germline values: CDR1 SGHTA, CDR2 FQGNSA. CDR3 length: 15 amino acids. The DNA of the CDR3 is TGTGCCAGCAGCTTAGCGTGGGGGGGCACAGATACGCAGTATTTT. Protein sequence: CASSLAWGGTDTQYF.

This clonotype was detected a few times. The V and J genes are TRBV7-8 and TRBJ1-2, with D hard to call. Trimming took 2 bases from V and 4 from J, leaving 17 bases between them. Germline CDR1 reads SGHVS; CDR2 reads FQNEAQ. The CDR3 sequence is 16 residues long. CDR3: CASSLNPTVGIYGYTF. CDR3 nucleotides: TGTGCCAGCAGCTTAAACCCAACCGTAGGGATCTATGGCTACACCTTC.

This clonotype has a count of ten or more. V usage is TRBV5-1 and J usage is TRBJ2-3, with no clear D. The CDR3 length is 15 residues. The germline V gene encodes CDR1 SGHRS and CDR2 YFSETQ. V lost 5 bases and J lost 1, with 14 bases in between. The DNA of the CDR3 is TGCGCCAGCAGTTTCTTAGCCCTGGGCACAGATACGCAGTATTTT. Protein sequence: CASSFLALGTDTQYF.

This chain connects TRBV24-1 to TRBJ2-3; possibly TRBD1 for D (5 bases). The V gene's germline CDR1 is KGHDR and CDR2 SFDVKD. V lost 3 bases, J lost 0 bases, and 9 bases lay in between. CDR3 size: 15 residues. This CDR3 is CATSDRGGSTDTQYF. DNA of the CDR3: TGTGCCACCAGTGATAGGGGTGGGAGCACAGATACGCAGTATTTT.

This clonotype was found many times. The chain is built from TRBV29-1 and TRBJ2-5; 8 bases align to TRBD2. CDR1 is SQVTM, CDR2 ANQGSEA, per germline. V dropped 5 bases and J dropped 7; count of bases not matched to a gene: 3. This CDR3 spans 11 amino acids. The CDR3 sequence is CSVFGGGTQYF. CDR3 coding DNA: TGCAGCGTTTTCGGGGGGGGGACCCAGTACTTC.

The chain couples TRBV6-5 to TRBJ1-2; D is unresolved. V was cut by 2 bases and J by 8 bases, with 15 bases left in between. The CDR3 covers 14 residues. Germline-derived CDR1 and CDR2 are MNHEY and SVGAGI. Here the CDR3 reads CASSYPGVSGGYTF. In DNA form, the CDR3 reads TGTGCCAGCAGTTACCCGGGAGTCAGTGGCGGCTACACCTTC.

The rearrangement links TRBV10-3 to TRBJ1-2, with D perhaps TRBD1 (6 bases). The CDR3 loop spans 14 amino acids. CDR1 and CDR2 (germline): ENHRY, SYGVKD. Trimming removed 0 bases at V and 2 bases at J, with 7 bases between. CDR3 protein: CAISESTGNYGYTF. CDR3 DNA sequence: TGTGCCATCAGTGAGTCTACAGGGAACTATGGCTACACCTTC.

The chain joins TRBV24-1 to TRBJ2-7, with D perhaps TRBD2 (7 bases). The CDR3 covers 14 residues. V shed 8 bases and J shed 0 bases, with 13 bases lying between them. CDR1 and CDR2 (germline): KGHDR, SFDVKD. In DNA, the CDR3 is TGTGCCACCAACGACAGGACTAGCTCCTACGAGCAGTACGTC. Translated, it gives CATNDRTSSYEQYV.

In its sample, this clonotype was seen a few times. V is TRBV7-6 and J is TRBJ2-5; D gene ambiguous. V lost 5 bases and J lost 7, with 17 bases in between. From germline, CDR1 is SGHVS and CDR2 FNYEAQ. This CDR3 has 14 amino acids. The CDR3 DNA is TGTGCCAGCAGCCCAAGAGGAGAAGTCGCGACCCAGTACTTC. It codes for CASSPRGEVATQYF.